A selection of T cell receptor beta chains follows, all from one sample in a study of identical twins. Via MiXCR, TCRdb re-called the 5' RACE reads, giving one row per CDR3 protein. The table shows about 530,000 distinct CDR3 sequences, with approximately 20% occurring only once. This same sample was also part of a study on yellow fever vaccine responses in identical twins.

Material: CD4+ T cells sorted from blood. Receptors originate from a young woman in good health. The CDR3 runs from the conserved cysteine through the conserved F or W. D genes are given only for firm matches. A row's size may be missing; if present it is once, few, many or a size class.

>TRBJ1-2|.|.|TRBV5-5
CASSLEGMGTF
TGTGCCAGCAGCTTGGAGGGCATGGGCACCTTC
>TRBJ1-4|.|.|TRBV12-3/TRBV12-4
CASSRRPNEKLFF
TGTGCCAGCAGTAGACGGCCAAATGAAAAACTGTTTTTT
>TRBJ1-5|.|many|TRBV29-1
CSVRQTFNQPQHF
TGCAGCGTCCGACAGACCTTTAATCAGCCCCAGCATTTT
>TRBJ2-5|TRBD2|.|TRBV12-3/TRBV12-4
CASGPGLIAGVGETQYF
TGTGCCAGCGGCCCCGGGCTGATAGCGGGAGTTGGAGAGACCCAGTACTTC
>TRBJ2-7|TRBD2|.|TRBV6-2/TRBV6-3
CASSFRTSGSPSSYEQYF
TGTGCCAGCAGTTTCCGGACTAGCGGGAGCCCAAGCTCCTACGAGCAGTACTTC
>TRBJ2-5|.|.|TRBV29-1
CSVVPQETQYF
TGCAGCGTTGTGCCCCAAGAGACCCAGTACTTC
>TRBJ2-5|TRBD1|few|TRBV5-1
CASGTSGQAKETQYF
TGCGCCAGCGGAACGTCGGGACAGGCGAAAGAGACCCAGTACTTC
>TRBJ2-3|.|.|TRBV4-1
CASSPLATGVEDTQYF
TGCGCCAGCAGCCCGCTAGCGACAGGAGTGGAAGATACGCAGTATTTT
>TRBJ1-3|.|.|TRBV6-5
CASSYSQIFSGNTIYF
TGTGCCAGCAGTTACTCACAGATTTTCTCTGGAAACACCATATATTTT
>TRBJ2-3|.|.|TRBV10-3
CAISPASTDTQYF
TGTGCCATCTCCCCCGCGAGCACAGATACGCAGTATTTT
>TRBJ2-5|.|.|TRBV5-6
CASSLVGGRGPQETQYF
TGTGCCAGCAGCTTGGTAGGTGGGAGAGGGCCTCAGGAGACCCAGTACTTC
>TRBJ2-3|.|few|TRBV6-2/TRBV6-3
CASSSTGWRVTDTQYF
TGTGCCAGCAGTTCGACAGGGTGGAGGGTCACAGATACGCAGTATTTT
>TRBJ2-1|.|.|TRBV27
CASSAPPVRPNEQFF
TGTGCCAGCAGTGCACCCCCGGTCAGACCCAATGAGCAGTTCTTC
>TRBJ2-5|.|once|TRBV11-2
CASNSGGGRETQYF
TGTGCCAGCAACTCAGGAGGGGGGCGGGAGACCCAGTACTTC
>TRBJ2-7|.|.|TRBV5-1
CASRQGFDSSEQYF
TGCGCCAGCCGCCAGGGCTTCGATAGCTCCGAGCAGTACTTC
>TRBJ2-7|TRBD1|.|TRBV4-2
CASSQEKGQSYEQYF
TGTGCCAGCAGCCAAGAAAAGGGACAGTCCTACGAGCAGTACTTC
>TRBJ2-2|.|few|TRBV11-3
CASSRTGTTNTGELFF
TGTGCCAGCAGTCGAACCGGGACGACCAACACCGGGGAGCTGTTTTTT
>TRBJ2-7|.|few|TRBV2
CASGNYEQYF
TGTGCCAGCGGGAATTACGAGCAGTACTTC
>TRBJ2-7|.|.|TRBV18
CASSSPTLIEQYF
TGTGCCAGCTCATCACCGACCCTTATAGAGCAGTACTTC
>TRBJ2-7|.|.|TRBV6-5
CASSYNGGEQYF
TGTGCCAGCAGTTATAATGGCGGCGAGCAGTACTTC
>TRBJ2-5|TRBD2|few|TRBV7-9
CASSFNSGTETQYF
TGTGCCAGCAGCTTCAATAGCGGGACAGAGACCCAGTACTTC
>TRBJ2-3|TRBD1|.|TRBV10-3
CAISVLGTASTDTQYF
TGTGCCATCAGTGTACTAGGGACAGCAAGCACAGATACGCAGTATTTT
>TRBJ2-6|.|.|TRBV12-3/TRBV12-4
CASSSPWGSSGANVLTF
TGTGCCAGCAGTTCCCCCTGGGGGAGCTCTGGGGCCAACGTCCTGACTTTC
>TRBJ1-4|.|.|TRBV5-8
CASRAVEEKLFF
TGTGCCAGCAGGGCTGTCGAGGAAAAACTGTTTTTT
>TRBJ2-1|TRBD2|few|TRBV29-1
CSVLGTSGRNEQFF
TGCAGCGTCCTCGGGACTAGCGGGAGGAATGAGCAGTTCTTC
>TRBJ2-7|TRBD2|.|TRBV25-1
CASSEFRTSGYEQYF
TGTGCCAGCAGTGAATTCCGGACTAGCGGATACGAGCAGTACTTC
>TRBJ1-2|.|.|TRBV24-1
CATSDPGISNYGYTF
TGTGCCACCAGTGATCCAGGGATCTCGAACTATGGCTACACCTTC
>TRBJ2-7|TRBD1|few|TRBV11-2
CASSPGDSPYEQYF
TGTGCCAGCAGCCCTGGGGACAGCCCCTACGAGCAGTACTTC
>TRBJ2-1|.|few|TRBV15
CATSRQPGDEQFF
TGTGCCACCAGCAGACAGCCCGGTGATGAGCAGTTCTTC
>TRBJ2-1|TRBD2|.|TRBV11-2
CASTSTSGSGAAYNEQFF
TGTGCCAGCACCTCCACTAGCGGGAGTGGGGCTGCCTACAATGAGCAGTTCTTC
>TRBJ1-4|TRBD1|.|TRBV20-1
CSATRQGGDEKLFF
TGCAGTGCAACCCGACAGGGTGGGGATGAAAAACTGTTTTTT
>TRBJ2-7|.|few|TRBV28
CASTVTGEQYF
TGTGCCAGCACAGTGACGGGAGAGCAGTACTTC
>TRBJ1-2|.|.|TRBV18
CASSQNKGTSQNYGYTF
TGTGCCAGCTCACAGAATAAAGGGACGTCTCAGAACTATGGCTACACCTTC
>TRBJ2-3|.|.|TRBV20-1
CTGRVTDTQYF
TGCACTGGAAGGGTTACAGATACGCAGTATTTT
>TRBJ2-5|TRBD2|.|TRBV2
CACSLGSRLAGRQETQYF
TGTGCCTGCAGTTTGGGGTCGCGACTAGCGGGGAGGCAAGAGACCCAGTACTTC
>TRBJ2-1|.|.|TRBV5-5
CASSLWRALSYNEQFF
TGTGCCAGCAGCTTGTGGCGGGCCCTCTCCTACAATGAGCAGTTCTTC
>TRBJ1-1|TRBD1|few|TRBV6-1
CASSGQGAGTEAFF
TGTGCCAGCAGTGGACAGGGGGCTGGGACTGAAGCTTTCTTT
>TRBJ2-3|TRBD1|few|TRBV12-3/TRBV12-4
CASGRDRDTDTQYF
TGTGCCAGCGGCCGGGACAGGGACACAGATACGCAGTATTTT
>TRBJ2-1|TRBD2|few|TRBV7-6
CASSSQLADEQFF
TGTGCCAGCAGCTCACAACTAGCGGACGAGCAGTTCTTC
>TRBJ2-7|TRBD2|.|TRBV5-1
CASGLAGGNSEQYF
TGCGCCAGCGGACTAGCGGGAGGAAATAGCGAGCAGTACTTC
>TRBJ2-7|.|.|TRBV12-3/TRBV12-4
CASSLTGFYEQYF
TGTGCCAGCAGTTTGACAGGTTTCTACGAGCAGTACTTC